This passage covers 27 T cell receptor beta chains from one sample sequenced in a study of control samples from healthy donors and cancer patients. This table comes from immunoSEQ multiplex PCR, and its TCRdb copy is limited to in-frame clones, with some not included. The sample includes some 76,000 clones, roughly 90% of them seen just once. The specimen was PBMCs. The origin of the receptors is a woman aged 45-59 years with colorectal cancer.

The chain employs TRBV28 and TRBJ2-2; TRBD1 might be the D (6 bases). V gave up 3 bases and J gave up 1 base, with 9 bases separating them. This CDR3 has 15 amino acids. Per the germline V gene, CDR1 is MDHEN and CDR2 is SYDVKM. CDR3 residues: CASSLVGQNTGELFF. The CDR3 nucleotides read TGTGCCAGCAGTTTGGTGGGACAGAACACCGGGGAGCTGTTTTTT.

This clone was recorded once. The chain employs TRBV30 and TRBJ1-2; 7 bases match TRBD1. The V gene end was trimmed by 2 bases and the J gene end by 4 bases; junction bases not matched to a gene: 4. The CDR3 extends over 13 amino acids. Per the germline V gene, CDR1 is GTSNPN and CDR2 is SVGIG (reference sequence). CDR3 nucleotide sequence: TGTGCCTGGAGTTCAGGGGGAGGCTATGGCTACACCTTC. This gives the protein CAWSSGGGYGYTF. Filled out from reference TRBV30 and TRBJ1-2, the complete variable domain reads SQTIHQWPATLVQPVGSPLSLECTVEGTSNPNLYWYRQAAGRGLQLLFYSVGIGQISSEVPQNLSASRPQDRQFILSSKKLLLSDSGFYLCAWSSGGGYGYTFGSGTRLTVV.

The chain recombines TRBV21-1 with TRBJ2-7. TRBV21-1 is classified as a pseudogene. CDR3 length equals 16 residues. CDR3 residues: CASSKDVGRVAWEQYV. CDR3 in DNA: TGTGCCAGCAGCAAAGACGTCGGACGAGTTGCGTGGGAGCAGTACGTC.

The rearrangement links TRBV24-1 to TRBJ2-2, with D perhaps assigned TRBD1 or TRBD2 (5 bases each). Germline assignment: CDR1 KGHDR and CDR2 SFDVKD. The CDR3 covers 15 residues. Trimming pared 3 bases from V and 6 bases from J, leaving 13 bases between. CDR3 DNA sequence: TGTGCCACCAGTGATGGGGGAAGGGTAGCCGGGGAGCTGTTTTTT. Its protein is CATSDGGRVAGELFF.

This rearrangement joins TRBV2 to TRBJ2-5, with 12 bases identical to TRBD1. Germline trimming cut 5 bases from V and 4 bases from J; bases unmatched to any gene: 5. The CDR3 sequence is 15 residues long. Germline values: CDR1 SNHLY, CDR2 FYNNEI. CDR3 protein: CASSSGTGGGETQYF. Here the CDR3 DNA reads TGTGCCAGCAGTTCCGGGACAGGGGGCGGAGAGACCCAGTACTTC.

The rearrangement links TRBV19 to TRBJ2-3; 7 bases line up with TRBD2. Germline V lookup: CDR1 LNHDA, CDR2 SQIVND (reference sequence). The CDR3 runs to 19 residues. V lost 0 bases and J lost 2; bases outside the gene matches: 14. In DNA, the CDR3 is TGTGCCAGTAGTATAGACACCCCCGGCGGGAGCGGGCTCACAGATACGCAGTATTTT. Protein sequence: CASSIDTPGGSGLTDTQYF. Together with reference TRBV19 and TRBJ2-3, the CDR3 gives the full variable domain: DGGITQSPKYLFRKEGQNVTLSCEQNLNHDAMYWYRQDPGQGLRLIYYSQIVNDFQKGDIAEGYSVSREKKESFPLTVTSAQKNPTAFYLCASSIDTPGGSGLTDTQYFGPGTRLTVL.

The V gene is TRBV27, the J gene TRBJ1-2; D not certain. This CDR3 is 15 amino acids long. The ends were cut back, 2 bases at V and 0 bases at J, with 10 bases in the middle. The V gene's germline CDR1 is MNHEY and CDR2 SMNVEV (reference sequence). The CDR3 region is CASSLDGGSNYGYTF. For the CDR3, the DNA is TGTGCCAGCAGTTTAGACGGAGGATCTAACTATGGCTACACCTTC.

This CDR3 reads CASSFRTGGMETQYF. CDR3 bases: TGTGCCAGCAGCTTTAGGACAGGAGGCATGGAGACCCAGTACTTC. The gene calls are TRBV5-4 and TRBJ2-5, with 7 bases lining up with TRBD1. From germline, CDR1 is SGHNT and CDR2 YYREEE (reference sequence). The J segment lost 5 bases and the V segment lost 2 bases, leaving 9 bases of the junction unmatched. This CDR3 comprises 15 residues.

The V gene is TRBV19, the J gene TRBJ2-3; a possible D gene is TRBD1 (5 bases). The CDR3 spans 14 residues. Between the trimmed V and J ends, which lost 3 bases and 2 bases, there was a span of 9 bases. The V gene's germline CDR1 is LNHDA and CDR2 SQIVND (reference sequence). Written as DNA, the CDR3 is TGTGCCAGTAGTATTCCAGGGTACACAGATACGCAGTATTTT. This encodes CASSIPGYTDTQYF.

The V and J genes are TRBV4-3 and TRBJ1-2; D uncertain. Germline V lookup: CDR1 LGHNA, CDR2 YSLEER. Trimming left V 3 bases short and J 2 bases short, with 4 bases between. The CDR3 covers 12 residues. Here the CDR3 reads CASSHSNYGYTF. The CDR3 DNA reads TGCGCCAGCAGCCACAGCAACTATGGCTACACCTTC.

This clone has only one observation. The rearrangement links TRBV4-1 to TRBJ2-1; D possibly corresponds to TRBD1 (6 bases). V was cut by 7 bases and J by 6 bases, with 13 bases left in between. The CDR3 sequence is 13 residues long. Germline-derived CDR1 and CDR2 are MGHRA and YSYEKL. The DNA of the CDR3 is TGCGCCAGCAAGGACAGTATAATCAATGAGCAGTTCTTC. Amino acid sequence: CASKDSIINEQFF.

This sequence joins TRBV9 and TRBJ1-3; a possible D gene is TRBD1 (6 bases). CDR1 is SGDLS and CDR2 is YYNGEE in the germline V gene. V shed 0 bases and J shed 0 bases, with 13 bases lying between them. The CDR3 has 17 residues. The CDR3 nucleotides are TGTGCCAGCAGCGTAGATATCACAGGGATCTCTGGAAACACCATATATTTT. It is translated as CASSVDITGISGNTIYF.

V and J are TRBV6-6 and TRBJ1-2; 11 bases are shared with TRBD1. CDR1 is MNHNY, CDR2 SVGAGI, per germline (reference sequence). The ends lost 4 bases at V and 7 bases at J; junction bases unmatched: 5. This CDR3 spans 14 amino acids. In DNA form, the CDR3 reads TGTGCCAGCAGTTTCCGGGACAGGGGGGGTGGCTACACCTTC. Translating gives CASSFRDRGGGYTF.

J is TRBJ2-1 and V is TRBV7-2, with no clear D. The germline V gene has CDR1 SGHTA and CDR2 FQGNSA. CDR3 length equals 13 residues. Deletions cut 1 base from V and 9 bases from J, with 10 bases between. CDR3 coding DNA: TGTGCCAGCAGCTTAGAGGTATCGGGTGAGCAGTTCTTC. Protein product: CASSLEVSGEQFF.

In this sample, this clone turned up once. The CDR3 here is CASSSTGGPYNEQFF. The CDR3 DNA is TGTGCCAGCAGCTCGACAGGGGGGCCCTACAATGAGCAGTTCTTC. The V and J genes are TRBV7-9 and TRBJ2-1, with 9 bases aligning to TRBD1. This CDR3 has 15 amino acids. Germline assignment: CDR1 SEHNR and CDR2 FQNEAQ (reference sequence). The trim removed 4 bases at V and 2 bases at J, leaving 3 bases unmatched.

The V call is TRBV12-3 or TRBV12-4, the J call TRBJ2-7, with D tentatively TRBD2 (5 bases). The CDR3 runs 13 residues. V was cut by 3 bases and J by 5 bases, with 11 bases left in between. CDR3 amino acids: CASSFEGVDEQYV. Here the CDR3 DNA reads TGTGCCAGCAGTTTTGAGGGCGTGGACGAGCAGTACGTC.

This chain uses TRBV7-8 with TRBJ1-2; D perhaps matches TRBD1 (5 bases). The length of the CDR3 is 13 residues. Trimming pared 0 bases from V and 7 bases from J, leaving 9 bases between. The germline V gene has CDR1 SGHVS and CDR2 FQNEAQ. The CDR3 region has the DNA TGTGCCAGCAGCTTAGCGGGGGGTCTTGGCTACACCTTC. Amino acids: CASSLAGGLGYTF.

The V call is TRBV28, the J call TRBJ1-4; 11 positions match TRBD1. This CDR3 region has 16 residues. Unmatched junction bases numbered 7, after V lost 5 bases and J lost 5 bases. Germline V lookup: CDR1 MDHEN, CDR2 SYDVKM. CDR3 loop: CASSPPWTGGNEKLFF. Written as DNA, the CDR3 is TGTGCCAGCAGTCCTCCATGGACAGGGGGCAATGAAAAACTGTTTTTT.

The chain joins TRBV7-2 to TRBJ2-1; D remains ambiguous. Trimming shortened V by 0 bases and J by 10 bases, and 4 bases separated the two germline ends. Germline CDR1 SGHTA, CDR2 FQGNSA. The CDR3 extends over 11 amino acids. The CDR3 loop is CASSLAGEQFF. In nucleotides, the CDR3 is TGTGCCAGCAGCTTAGCTGGAGAGCAGTTCTTC.

J is TRBJ2-5 and V is TRBV6-2 or TRBV6-3; no clear D. Deletions cut 2 bases from V and 4 bases from J, with 14 bases between. The germline CDR1 and CDR2 sequences are MNHEY and SVGEGT. The CDR3 totals 15 residues. CDR3 sequence reads: CASSYTRATGETQYF. In DNA form, the CDR3 reads TGTGCCAGCAGTTACACCCGGGCTACCGGAGAGACCCAGTACTTC.

The chain recombines TRBV3-1 (or the pseudogene TRBV3-2) with TRBJ2-3; 7 bases line up with TRBD2. The CDR3 spans 15 residues. Per the germline V gene, CDR1 is LGHDT and CDR2 is YNNKEL (reference sequence). The ends lost 3 bases at V and 6 bases at J; junction bases unmatched: 9. CDR3 in amino acids: CASSQRTGGRDTQYF. The CDR3 nucleotides read TGTGCCAGCAGCCAGAGGACGGGGGGAAGGGATACGCAGTATTTT.

This clone was counted once. The chain is built from TRBV12-3 or TRBV12-4 and TRBJ2-3; 7 bases are a match to TRBD2. Trimming took 6 bases from V and 4 from J; bases not matched to a gene: 4. This CDR3 contains 13 residues. This CDR3 is CASSRDYSDTQYF. CDR3 in DNA: TGTGCCAGCAGCCGGGACTACTCAGATACGCAGTATTTT.

The chain links TRBV2 to TRBJ2-3; unclear D gene. Trimming took off 7 bases at V and 2 bases at J, with 7 bases between the two ends. CDR3 length equals 12 residues. Germline CDR1 and CDR2: SNHLY and FYNNEI. The CDR3 sequence: CASKGYTDTQYF. As DNA, the CDR3 is TGTGCCAGCAAGGGCTACACAGATACGCAGTATTTT.

The chain recombines TRBV28 with TRBJ2-3; D uncertain. CDR1 is MDHEN, CDR2 SYDVKM, per germline. V dropped 6 bases and J dropped 4 bases, with 11 bases sitting between them. This CDR3 comprises 13 residues. This CDR3 reads CASSLGKADTQYF. The DNA of the CDR3 is TGTGCCAGCAGCTTGGGCAAGGCAGATACGCAGTATTTT.

The genes are TRBV30 and TRBJ2-3; D is ambiguous. Germline values: CDR1 GTSNPN, CDR2 SVGIG (reference sequence). This CDR3 is 12 amino acids long. V was cut by 0 bases and J by 6 bases, with 7 bases left in between. CDR3 coding DNA: TGTGCCTGGAGTGTACGGGCCGATACGCAGTATTTT. As protein: CAWSVRADTQYF.

The chain employs TRBV6-2 or TRBV6-3 and TRBJ2-3; 7 bases fit TRBD1. The V gene's germline CDR1 is MNHEY and CDR2 SVGEGT. CDR3 length: 16 amino acids. V lost 2 bases, J lost 4 bases, and 9 bases stayed unmatched. The CDR3 DNA sequence: TGTGCCAGCAGTTACGGGCCGGGACAGATCTCAGATACGCAGTATTTT. Its protein is CASSYGPGQISDTQYF.

The J gene is TRBJ2-3, the V gene TRBV7-2; 9 bases match TRBD2. V was pared by 5 bases and J by 2 bases, with 11 bases of the junction left unmatched. This CDR3 region has 17 residues. CDR1 is SGHTA, CDR2 FQGNSA, per germline. CDR3 sequence reads: CASSQRTSGRSTDTQYF. The CDR3 DNA follows: TGTGCCAGCAGCCAGCGAACTAGCGGGCGATCCACAGATACGCAGTATTTT.